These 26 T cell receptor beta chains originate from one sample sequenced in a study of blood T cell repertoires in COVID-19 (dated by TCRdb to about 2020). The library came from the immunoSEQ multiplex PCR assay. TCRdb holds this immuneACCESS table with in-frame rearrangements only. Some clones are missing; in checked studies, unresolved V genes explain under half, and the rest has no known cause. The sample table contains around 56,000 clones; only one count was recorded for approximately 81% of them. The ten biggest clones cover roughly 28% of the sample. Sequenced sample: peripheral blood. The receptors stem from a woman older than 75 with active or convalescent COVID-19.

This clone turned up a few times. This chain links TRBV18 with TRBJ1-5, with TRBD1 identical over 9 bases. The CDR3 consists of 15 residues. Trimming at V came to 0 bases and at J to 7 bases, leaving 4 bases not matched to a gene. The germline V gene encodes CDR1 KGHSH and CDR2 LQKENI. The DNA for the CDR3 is TGTGCCAGCTCACCACCGGGGACAGGGCGGCAGCCCCAGCATTTT. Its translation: CASSPPGTGRQPQHF.

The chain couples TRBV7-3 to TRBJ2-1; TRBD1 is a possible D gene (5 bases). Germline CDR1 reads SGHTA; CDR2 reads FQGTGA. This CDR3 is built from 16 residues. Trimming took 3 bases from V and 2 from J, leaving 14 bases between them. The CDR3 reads CASSLGPSSPYNEQFF. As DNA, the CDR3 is TGTGCCAGCAGCTTGGGGCCCTCCTCTCCCTACAATGAGCAGTTCTTC.

CDR3 amino acids: CASSPQGSKNIQYF. In DNA, the CDR3 is TGTGCCAGCAGCCCGCAGGGATCCAAAAACATTCAGTACTTC. The chain has TRBV7-2 and TRBJ2-4; tentatively, D is TRBD1 (5 bases). The CDR3 is 14 amino acids. CDR1 is SGHTA and CDR2 is FQGNSA in the germline V gene. V was trimmed by 5 bases and J by 2 bases, leaving 10 bases between them.

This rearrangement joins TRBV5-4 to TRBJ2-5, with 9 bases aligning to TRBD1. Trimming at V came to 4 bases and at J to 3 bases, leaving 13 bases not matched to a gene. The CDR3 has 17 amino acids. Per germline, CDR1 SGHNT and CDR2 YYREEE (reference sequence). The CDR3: CASSLTTGGKREETQYF. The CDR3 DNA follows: TGTGCCAGCAGCCTGACGACAGGGGGAAAACGCGAAGAGACCCAGTACTTC.

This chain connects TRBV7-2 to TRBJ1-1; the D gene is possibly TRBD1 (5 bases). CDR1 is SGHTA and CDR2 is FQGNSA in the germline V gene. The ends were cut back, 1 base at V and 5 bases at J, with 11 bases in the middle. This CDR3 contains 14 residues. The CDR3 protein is CASSLGAGRTEAFF. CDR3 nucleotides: TGTGCCAGCAGCTTAGGGGCAGGGCGGACTGAAGCTTTCTTT.

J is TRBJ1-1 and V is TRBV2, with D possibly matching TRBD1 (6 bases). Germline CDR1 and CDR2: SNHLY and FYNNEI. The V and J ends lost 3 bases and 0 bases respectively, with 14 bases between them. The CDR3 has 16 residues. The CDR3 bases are TGTGCCAGCAGTGATCCCTGGACAGCTATGAACACTGAAGCTTTCTTT. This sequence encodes CASSDPWTAMNTEAFF.

The CDR3 coding sequence is TGTGCCAGCAGCTTGGAGATTGGGACAGGGGGCGCGAACGGGGAGCTGTTTTTT. Residues: CASSLEIGTGGANGELFF. The J gene is TRBJ2-2, the V gene TRBV5-6; 12 positions agree with TRBD1. J gave up 7 bases and V 0 bases, and 10 bases lay outside the gene matches. The length of the CDR3 is 18 residues. Germline lookup yields CDR1 SGHDT and CDR2 YYEEEE. The full variable domain, its missing parts supplied by reference TRBV5-6 and TRBJ2-2, is DAGVTQSPTHLIKTRGQQVTLRCSPKSGHDTVSWYQQALGQGPQFIFQYYEEEERQRGNFPDRFSGHQFPNYSSELNVNALLLGDSALYLCASSLEIGTGGANGELFFGEGSRLTVL.

CDR3 region: CASSLVRGSGEAFF. The CDR3 DNA sequence: TGTGCCAGCAGCCTAGTCCGGGGGTCTGGTGAAGCTTTCTTT. The chain combines TRBV6-5 with TRBJ1-1; D possibly corresponds to TRBD1 (5 bases). Deletions cut 6 bases from V and 7 bases from J, with 18 bases between. Per the germline V gene, CDR1 is MNHEY and CDR2 is SVGAGI. This CDR3 is 14 amino acids long.

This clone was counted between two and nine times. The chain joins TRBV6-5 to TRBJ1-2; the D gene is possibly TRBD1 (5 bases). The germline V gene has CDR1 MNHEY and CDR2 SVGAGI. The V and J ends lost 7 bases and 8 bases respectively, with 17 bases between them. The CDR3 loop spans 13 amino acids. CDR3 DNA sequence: TGTGCCAGCACTCCATTGGGGGGGGAGGGCTACACCTTC. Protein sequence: CASTPLGGEGYTF.

CDR3 coding DNA: TGTGCCAGTAGACAGAACTCTGGAAACACCATATATTTT. Residues: CASRQNSGNTIYF. This chain links TRBV6-5 with TRBJ1-3; TRBD1 is a possible D gene (5 bases). Germline-derived CDR1 and CDR2 are MNHEY and SVGAGI. There are 13 residues in the CDR3. V lost 9 bases and J 0 bases, leaving 9 bases between the germline ends.

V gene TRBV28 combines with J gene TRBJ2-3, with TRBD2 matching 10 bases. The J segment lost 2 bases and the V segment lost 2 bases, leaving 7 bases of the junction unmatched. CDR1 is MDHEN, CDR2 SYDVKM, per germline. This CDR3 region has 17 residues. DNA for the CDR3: TGTGCCAGCAGTTTACTTCTAGCGGGGGTGATCACAGATACGCAGTATTTT. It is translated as CASSLLLAGVITDTQYF.

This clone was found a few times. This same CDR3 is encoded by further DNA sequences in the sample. The CDR3 here is CASSPRPGQEPMNTEAFF. DNA of the CDR3: TGCGCCAGCAGCCCCCGTCCCGGACAGGAACCTATGAACACTGAAGCTTTCTTT. The rearrangement links TRBV4-1 to TRBJ1-1; 7 positions agree with TRBD1. J was trimmed by 0 bases and V by 4 bases; bases with no gene match: 14. Germline-derived CDR1 and CDR2 are MGHRA and YSYEKL. The CDR3 sequence is 18 residues long.

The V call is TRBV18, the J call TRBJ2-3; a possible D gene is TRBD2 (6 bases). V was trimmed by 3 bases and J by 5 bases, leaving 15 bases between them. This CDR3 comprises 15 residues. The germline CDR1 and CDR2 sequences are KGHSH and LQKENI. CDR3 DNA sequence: TGTGCCAGCTCACCTACGGGGGTGTCTAGAGATACGCAGTATTTT. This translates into CASSPTGVSRDTQYF.

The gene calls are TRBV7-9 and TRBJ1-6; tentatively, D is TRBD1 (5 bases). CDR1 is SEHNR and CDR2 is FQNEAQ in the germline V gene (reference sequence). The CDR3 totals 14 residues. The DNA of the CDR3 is TGTGCAACTACGGGGGACTCCTATAATTCACCCCTCCACTTT. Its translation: CATTGDSYNSPLHF.

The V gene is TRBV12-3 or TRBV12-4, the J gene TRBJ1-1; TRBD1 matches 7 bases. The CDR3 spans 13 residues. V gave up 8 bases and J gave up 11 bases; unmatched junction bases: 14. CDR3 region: CASSSLTQGKAFF. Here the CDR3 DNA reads TGTGCCAGCTCGAGCCTTACACAGGGGAAGGCTTTCTTT.

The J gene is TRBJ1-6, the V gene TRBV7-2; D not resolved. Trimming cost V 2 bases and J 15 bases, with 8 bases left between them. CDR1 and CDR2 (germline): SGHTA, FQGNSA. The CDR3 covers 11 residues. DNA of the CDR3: TGTGCCAGCAGCTTATTACACCACCTCCACTTT. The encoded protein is CASSLLHHLHF.

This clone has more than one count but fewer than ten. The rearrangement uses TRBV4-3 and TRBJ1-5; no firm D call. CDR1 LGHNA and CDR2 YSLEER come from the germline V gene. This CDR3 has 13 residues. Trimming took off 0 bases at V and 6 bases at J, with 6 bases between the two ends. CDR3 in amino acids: CASSQETGQPQHF. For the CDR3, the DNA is TGCGCCAGCAGCCAAGAAACGGGTCAGCCCCAGCATTTT.

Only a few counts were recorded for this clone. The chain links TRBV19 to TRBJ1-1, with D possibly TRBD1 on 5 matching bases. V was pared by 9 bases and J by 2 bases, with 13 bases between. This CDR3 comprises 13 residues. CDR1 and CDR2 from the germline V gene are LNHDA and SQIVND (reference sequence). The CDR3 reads CASEPGGNTEAFF. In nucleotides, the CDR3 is TGTGCCAGCGAACCGGGGGGTAACACTGAAGCTTTCTTT.

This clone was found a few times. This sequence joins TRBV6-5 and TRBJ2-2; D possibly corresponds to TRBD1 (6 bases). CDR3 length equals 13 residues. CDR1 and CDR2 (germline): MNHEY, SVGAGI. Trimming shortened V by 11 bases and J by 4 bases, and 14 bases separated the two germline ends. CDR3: CAGGQTATGELFF. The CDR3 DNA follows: TGTGCCGGCGGACAGACTGCCACCGGGGAGCTGTTTTTT.

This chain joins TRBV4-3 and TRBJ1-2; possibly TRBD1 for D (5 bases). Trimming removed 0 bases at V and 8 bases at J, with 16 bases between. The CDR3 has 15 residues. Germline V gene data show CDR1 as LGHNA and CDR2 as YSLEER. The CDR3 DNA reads TGCGCCAGCAGCCAAGAAGGGGCAGGGATAAGCGGCTACACCTTC. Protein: CASSQEGAGISGYTF.

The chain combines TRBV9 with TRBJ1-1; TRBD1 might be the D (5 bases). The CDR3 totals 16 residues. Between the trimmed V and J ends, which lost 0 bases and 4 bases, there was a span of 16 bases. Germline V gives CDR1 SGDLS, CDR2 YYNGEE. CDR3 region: CASSVGLGAQSTEAFF. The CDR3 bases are TGTGCCAGCAGCGTAGGGTTAGGGGCGCAATCCACTGAAGCTTTCTTT.

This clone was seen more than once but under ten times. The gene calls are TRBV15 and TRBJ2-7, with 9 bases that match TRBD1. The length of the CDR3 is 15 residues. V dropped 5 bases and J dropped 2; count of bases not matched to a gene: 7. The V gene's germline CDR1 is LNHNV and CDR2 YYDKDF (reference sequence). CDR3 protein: CATSGPGQGPYEQYF. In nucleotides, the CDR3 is TGTGCCACCAGCGGACCGGGACAGGGACCCTACGAGCAGTACTTC.

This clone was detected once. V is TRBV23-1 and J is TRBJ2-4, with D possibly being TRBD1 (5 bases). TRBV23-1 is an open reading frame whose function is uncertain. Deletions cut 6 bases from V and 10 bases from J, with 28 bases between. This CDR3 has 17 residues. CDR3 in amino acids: CASSRQSPWVRYSIQYF. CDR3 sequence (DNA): TGCGCCAGCAGCAGACAGTCGCCATGGGTGAGGTACTCAATTCAGTACTTC.

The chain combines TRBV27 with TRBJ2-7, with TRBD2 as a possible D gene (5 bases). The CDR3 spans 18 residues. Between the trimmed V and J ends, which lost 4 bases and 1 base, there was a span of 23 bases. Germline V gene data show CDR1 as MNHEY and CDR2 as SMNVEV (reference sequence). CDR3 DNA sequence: TGTGCCAGCAGTTCACAACTAGGAGGAAACTCGATTTCCTACGAGCAGTACTTC. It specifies CASSSQLGGNSISYEQYF.

CDR3 sequence reads: CSVEATGTGAYEQYF. The CDR3 nucleotides are TGCAGCGTTGAAGCCACCGGGACAGGGGCCTACGAGCAGTACTTC. The V gene is TRBV29-1, the J gene TRBJ2-7; 10 nucleotides match TRBD1. The J segment lost 2 bases and the V segment lost 1 base, leaving 5 bases of the junction unmatched. The CDR3 has 15 amino acids. Per the germline V gene, CDR1 is SQVTM and CDR2 is ANQGSEA.

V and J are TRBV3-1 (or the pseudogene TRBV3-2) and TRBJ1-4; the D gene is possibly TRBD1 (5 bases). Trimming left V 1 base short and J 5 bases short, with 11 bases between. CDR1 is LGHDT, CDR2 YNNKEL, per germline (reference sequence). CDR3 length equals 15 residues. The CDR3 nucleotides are TGTGCCAGCAGCCAAGCTCAGGGATGGAATGAAAAACTGTTTTTT. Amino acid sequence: CASSQAQGWNEKLFF.